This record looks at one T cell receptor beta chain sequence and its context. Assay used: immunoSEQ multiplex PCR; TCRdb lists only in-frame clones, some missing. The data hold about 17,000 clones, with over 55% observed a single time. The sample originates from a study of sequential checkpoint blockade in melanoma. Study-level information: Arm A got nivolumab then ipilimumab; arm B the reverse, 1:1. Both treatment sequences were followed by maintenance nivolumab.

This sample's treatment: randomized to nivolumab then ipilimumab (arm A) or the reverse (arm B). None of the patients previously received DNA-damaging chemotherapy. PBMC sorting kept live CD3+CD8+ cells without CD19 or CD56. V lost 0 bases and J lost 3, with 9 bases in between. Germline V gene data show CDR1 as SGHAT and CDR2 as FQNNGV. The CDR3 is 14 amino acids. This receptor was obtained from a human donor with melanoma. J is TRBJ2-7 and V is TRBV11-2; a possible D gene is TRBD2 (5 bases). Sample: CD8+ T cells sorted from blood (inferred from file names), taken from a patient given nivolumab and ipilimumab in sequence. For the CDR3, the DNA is TGTGCCAGCAGCTTAGACAGCGGAGTCTACGAGCAGTACTTC. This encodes CASSLDSGVYEQYF.